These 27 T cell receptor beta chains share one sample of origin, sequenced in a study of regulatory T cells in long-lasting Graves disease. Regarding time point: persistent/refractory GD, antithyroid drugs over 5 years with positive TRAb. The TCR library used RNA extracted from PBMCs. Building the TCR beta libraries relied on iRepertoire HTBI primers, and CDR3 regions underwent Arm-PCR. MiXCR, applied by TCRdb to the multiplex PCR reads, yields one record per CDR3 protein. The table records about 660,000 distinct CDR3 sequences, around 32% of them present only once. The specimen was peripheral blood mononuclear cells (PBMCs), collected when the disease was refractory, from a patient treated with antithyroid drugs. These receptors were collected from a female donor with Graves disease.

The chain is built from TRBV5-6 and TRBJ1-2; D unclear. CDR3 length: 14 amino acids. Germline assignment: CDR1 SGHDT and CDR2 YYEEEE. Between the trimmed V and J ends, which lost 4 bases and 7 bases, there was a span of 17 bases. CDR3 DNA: TGTGCCAGCAGCGAAAGGATCCGGCGGTCTGGCTACACCTTC. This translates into CASSERIRRSGYTF.

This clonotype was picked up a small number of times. DNA of the CDR3: TGTGCCAGCTCACCGAGAGGAGGAGCCACTAATGAAAAACTGTTTTTT. As protein: CASSPRGGATNEKLFF. The chain is built from TRBV18 and TRBJ1-4; the D is unclear. CDR3 length equals 16 residues. Germline V gives CDR1 KGHSH, CDR2 LQKENI. Trimming cost V 3 bases and J 2 bases, with 13 bases left between them. Complete variable domain (other parts from reference TRBV18 and TRBJ1-4): NAGVMQNPRHLVRRRGQEARLRCSPMKGHSHVYWYRQLPEEGLKFMVYLQKENIIDESGMPKERFSAEFPKEGPSILRIQQVVRGDSAAYFCASSPRGGATNEKLFFGSGTQLSVL.

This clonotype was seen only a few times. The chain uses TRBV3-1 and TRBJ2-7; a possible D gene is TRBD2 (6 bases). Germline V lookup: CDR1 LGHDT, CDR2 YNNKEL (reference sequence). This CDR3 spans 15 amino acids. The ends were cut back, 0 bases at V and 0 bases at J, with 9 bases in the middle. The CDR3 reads CASSQEGTYSYEQYF. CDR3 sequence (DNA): TGTGCCAGCAGCCAAGAAGGGACTTACTCCTACGAGCAGTACTTC.

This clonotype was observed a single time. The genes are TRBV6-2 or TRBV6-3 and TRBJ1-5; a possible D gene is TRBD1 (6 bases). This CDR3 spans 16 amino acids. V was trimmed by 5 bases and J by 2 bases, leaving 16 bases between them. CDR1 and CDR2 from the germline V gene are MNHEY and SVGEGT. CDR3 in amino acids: CASSTQGNMGNQPQHF. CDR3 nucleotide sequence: TGTGCCAGCAGTACGCAGGGGAACATGGGCAATCAGCCCCAGCATTTT.

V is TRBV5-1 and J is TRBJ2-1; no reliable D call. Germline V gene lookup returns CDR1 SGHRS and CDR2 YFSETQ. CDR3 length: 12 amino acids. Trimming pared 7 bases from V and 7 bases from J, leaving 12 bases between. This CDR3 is CASGNVRNEQFF. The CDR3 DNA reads TGCGCCAGCGGGAATGTGAGGAATGAGCAGTTCTTC.

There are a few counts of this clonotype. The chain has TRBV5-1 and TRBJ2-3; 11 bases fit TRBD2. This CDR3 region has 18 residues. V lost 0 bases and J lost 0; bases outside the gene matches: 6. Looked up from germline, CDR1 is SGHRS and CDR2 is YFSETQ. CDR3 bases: TGCGCCAGCAGCTTGGGACTAGCGGGATTCCCTAGCACAGATACGCAGTATTTT. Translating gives CASSLGLAGFPSTDTQYF.

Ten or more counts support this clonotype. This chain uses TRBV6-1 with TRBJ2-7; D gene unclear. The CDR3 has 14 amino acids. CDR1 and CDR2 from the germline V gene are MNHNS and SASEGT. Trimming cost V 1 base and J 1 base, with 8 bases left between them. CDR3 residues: CASSEGLVSYEQYF. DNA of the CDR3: TGTGCCAGCAGTGAAGGCCTCGTATCCTACGAGCAGTACTTC.

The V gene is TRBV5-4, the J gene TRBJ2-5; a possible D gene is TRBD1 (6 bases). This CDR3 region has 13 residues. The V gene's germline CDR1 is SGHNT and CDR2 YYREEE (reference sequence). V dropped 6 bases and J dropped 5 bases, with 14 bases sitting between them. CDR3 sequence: CASNEQGRETQYF. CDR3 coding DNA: TGTGCCAGCAACGAACAGGGAAGGGAGACCCAGTACTTC.

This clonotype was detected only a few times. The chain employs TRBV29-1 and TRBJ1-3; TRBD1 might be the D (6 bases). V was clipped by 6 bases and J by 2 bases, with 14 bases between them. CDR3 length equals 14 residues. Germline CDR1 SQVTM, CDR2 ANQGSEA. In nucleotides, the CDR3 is TGCAGCGTGTTGGACAGTCGTGCTGGAAACACCATATATTTT. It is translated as CSVLDSRAGNTIYF. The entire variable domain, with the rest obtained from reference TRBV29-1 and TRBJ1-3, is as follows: SAVISQKPSRDICQRGTSLTIQCQVDSQVTMMFWYRQQPGQSLTLIATANQGSEATYESGFVIDKFPISRPNLTFSTLTVSNMSPEDSSIYLCSVLDSRAGNTIYFGEGSWLTVV.

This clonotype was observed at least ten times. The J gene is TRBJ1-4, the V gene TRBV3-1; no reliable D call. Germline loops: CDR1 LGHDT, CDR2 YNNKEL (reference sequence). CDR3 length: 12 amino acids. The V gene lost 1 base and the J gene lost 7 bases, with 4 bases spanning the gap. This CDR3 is CASSQGGEKLFF. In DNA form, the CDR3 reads TGTGCCAGCAGCCAAGGTGGTGAAAAACTGTTTTTT.

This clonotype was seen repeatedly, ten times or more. The CDR3 region is CASSLVGGYEQYF. The CDR3 bases are TGTGCCAGCAGCTTAGTGGGAGGCTACGAGCAGTACTTC. The chain carries TRBV7-2 and TRBJ2-7; TRBD2 might be the D (6 bases). Germline CDR1 SGHTA, CDR2 FQGNSA. CDR3 size: 13 residues. Trimming took off 1 base at V and 3 bases at J, with 7 bases between the two ends.

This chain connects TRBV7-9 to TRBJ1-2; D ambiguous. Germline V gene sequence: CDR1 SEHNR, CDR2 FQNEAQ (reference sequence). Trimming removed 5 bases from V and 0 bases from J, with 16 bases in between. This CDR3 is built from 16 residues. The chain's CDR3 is CASSQDAGRANYGYTF. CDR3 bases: TGTGCCAGCAGCCAAGACGCGGGGAGAGCTAACTATGGCTACACCTTC.

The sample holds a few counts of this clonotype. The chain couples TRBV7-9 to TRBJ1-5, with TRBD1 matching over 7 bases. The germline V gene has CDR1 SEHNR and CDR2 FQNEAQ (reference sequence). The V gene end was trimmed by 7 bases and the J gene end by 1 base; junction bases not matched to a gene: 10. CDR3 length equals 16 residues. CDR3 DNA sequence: TGTGCCAGCAAGACCGACAGGGAGGGGAGCAATCAGCCCCAGCATTTT. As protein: CASKTDREGSNQPQHF.

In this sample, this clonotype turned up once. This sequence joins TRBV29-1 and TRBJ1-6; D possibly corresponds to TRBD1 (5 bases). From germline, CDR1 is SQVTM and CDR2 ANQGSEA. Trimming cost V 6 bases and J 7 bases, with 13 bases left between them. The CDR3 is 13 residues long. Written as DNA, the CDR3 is TGCAGCGTCGCGATGGGGACCAATTCACCCCTCCACTTT. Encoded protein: CSVAMGTNSPLHF.

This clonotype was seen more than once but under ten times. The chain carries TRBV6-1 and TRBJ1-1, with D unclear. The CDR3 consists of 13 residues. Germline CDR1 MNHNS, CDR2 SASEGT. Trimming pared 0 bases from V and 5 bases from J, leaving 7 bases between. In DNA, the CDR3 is TGTGCCAGCAGTGAAGCGAGAGGAACTGAAGCTTTCTTT. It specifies CASSEARGTEAFF.

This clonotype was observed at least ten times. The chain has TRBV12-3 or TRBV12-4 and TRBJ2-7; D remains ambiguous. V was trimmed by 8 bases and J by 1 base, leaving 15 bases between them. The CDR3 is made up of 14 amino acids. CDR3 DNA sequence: TGTGCCAGCGCGCGATACCTACTTTCCTACGAGCAGTACTTC. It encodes CASARYLLSYEQYF.

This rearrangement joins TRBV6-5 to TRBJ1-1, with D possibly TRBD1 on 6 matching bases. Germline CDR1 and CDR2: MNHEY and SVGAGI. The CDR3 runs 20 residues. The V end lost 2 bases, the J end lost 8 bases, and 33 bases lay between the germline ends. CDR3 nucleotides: TGTGCCAGCAGTTACCTACCGGGACAAGACCCGAGAACCTTTCTCAACGAAGCTTTCTTT. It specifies CASSYLPGQDPRTFLNEAFF.

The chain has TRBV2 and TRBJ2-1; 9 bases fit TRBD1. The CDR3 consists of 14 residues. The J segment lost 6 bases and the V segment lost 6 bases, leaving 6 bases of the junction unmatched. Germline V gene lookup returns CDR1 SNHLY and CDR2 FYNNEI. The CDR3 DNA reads TGTGCCAGCAGGGGGACAGGGCCCCTCAATGAGCAGTTCTTC. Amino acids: CASRGTGPLNEQFF.

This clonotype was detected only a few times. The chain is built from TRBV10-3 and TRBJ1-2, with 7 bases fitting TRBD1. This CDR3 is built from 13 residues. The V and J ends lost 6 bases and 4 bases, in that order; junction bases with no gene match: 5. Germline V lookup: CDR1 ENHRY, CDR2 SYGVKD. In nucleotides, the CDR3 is TGTGCCATCAGCTGGGACAGCGGCTATGGCTACACCTTC. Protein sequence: CAISWDSGYGYTF.

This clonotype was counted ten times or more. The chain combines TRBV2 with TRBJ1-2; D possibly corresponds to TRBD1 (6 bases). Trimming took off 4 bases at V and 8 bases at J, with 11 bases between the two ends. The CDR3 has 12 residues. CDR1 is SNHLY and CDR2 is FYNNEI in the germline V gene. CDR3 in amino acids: CASSGQGKGYTF. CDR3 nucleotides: TGTGCCAGCAGTGGGCAGGGGAAAGGCTACACCTTC.

CDR3 in DNA: TGTGCCAGCAGCGTAAGCGACGGGGCTTCGAACACTGAAGCTTTCTTT. Translation: CASSVSDGASNTEAFF. This chain links TRBV9 with TRBJ1-1; perhaps TRBD1 as D (5 bases). The germline CDR1 and CDR2 sequences are SGDLS and YYNGEE. The V gene lost 1 base and the J gene lost 1 base, with 14 bases spanning the gap. This CDR3 contains 16 residues.

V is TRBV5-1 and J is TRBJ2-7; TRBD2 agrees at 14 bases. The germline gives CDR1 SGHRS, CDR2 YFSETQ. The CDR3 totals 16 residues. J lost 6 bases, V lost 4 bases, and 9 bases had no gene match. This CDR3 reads CASSPRTSGRIGEQYF. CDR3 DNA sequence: TGCGCCAGCAGCCCCCGGACTAGCGGGAGGATCGGCGAGCAGTACTTC. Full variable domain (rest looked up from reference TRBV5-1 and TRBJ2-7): KAGVTQTPRYLIKTRGQQVTLSCSPISGHRSVSWYQQTPGQGLQFLFEYFSETQRNKGNFPGRFSGRQFSNSRSEMNVSTLELGDSALYLCASSPRTSGRIGEQYFGPGTRLTVT.

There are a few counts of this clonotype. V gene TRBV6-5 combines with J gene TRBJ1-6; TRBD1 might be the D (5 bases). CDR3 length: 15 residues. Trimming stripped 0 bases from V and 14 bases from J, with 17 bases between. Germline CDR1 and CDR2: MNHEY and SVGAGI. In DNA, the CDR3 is TGTGCCAGCAGTTACTCGATTTTGGGGGGGTTGACCCTCCACTTT. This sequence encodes CASSYSILGGLTLHF.

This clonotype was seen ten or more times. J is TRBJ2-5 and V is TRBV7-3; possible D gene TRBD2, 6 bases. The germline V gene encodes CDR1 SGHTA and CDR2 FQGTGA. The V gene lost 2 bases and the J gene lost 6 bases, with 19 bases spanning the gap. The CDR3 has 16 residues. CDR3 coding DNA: TGTGCCAGCAGCTTAGGTCTCGGGGGAGTGGGACAGACCCAGTACTTC. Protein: CASSLGLGGVGQTQYF.

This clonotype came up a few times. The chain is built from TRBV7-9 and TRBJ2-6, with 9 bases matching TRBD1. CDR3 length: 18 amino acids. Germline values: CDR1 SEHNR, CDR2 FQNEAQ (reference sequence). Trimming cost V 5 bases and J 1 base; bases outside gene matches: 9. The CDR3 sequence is CASSAAGQGASGANVLTF. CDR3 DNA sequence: TGTGCCAGCAGCGCGGCGGGACAGGGTGCTTCTGGGGCCAACGTCCTGACTTTC.

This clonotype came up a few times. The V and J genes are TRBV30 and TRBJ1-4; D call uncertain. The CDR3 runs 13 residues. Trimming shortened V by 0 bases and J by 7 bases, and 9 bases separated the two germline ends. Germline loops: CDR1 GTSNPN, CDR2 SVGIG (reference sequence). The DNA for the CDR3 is TGTGCCTGGAGTGTATCTGGTCCTGAAAAACTGTTTTTT. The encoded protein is CAWSVSGPEKLFF.

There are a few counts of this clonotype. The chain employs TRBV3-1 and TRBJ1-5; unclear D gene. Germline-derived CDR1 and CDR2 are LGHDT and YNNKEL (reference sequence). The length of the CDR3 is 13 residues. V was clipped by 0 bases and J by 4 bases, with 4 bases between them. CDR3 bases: TGTGCCAGCAGCCAAGATATGAATCAGCCCCAGCATTTT. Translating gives CASSQDMNQPQHF.